The 32 T cell receptor beta chains listed next were all sequenced from one sample in a study of blood T cell repertoires in COVID-19. Only in-frame clones appear in the TCRdb table, and some are missing; sequencing was by immunoSEQ multiplex PCR. Of about 260,000 clones listed, 83% were seen once; the top ten hold 8.5% to 9.5%. Sequencing used peripheral blood. The receptors originated from a woman aged 45-59 years who had recovered from COVID-19.

V is TRBV19 and J is TRBJ2-1; TRBD1 agrees at 12 bases. The length of the CDR3 is 15 residues. After removal of 5 bases from V and 8 bases from J, the junction contained 7 bases not matched to a gene. CDR1 is LNHDA and CDR2 is SQIVND in the germline V gene (reference sequence). Here the CDR3 DNA reads TGTGCCAGTAGTCGGGGACAGGGGGCTGGGGATGAGCAGTTCTTC. Translated: CASSRGQGAGDEQFF.

This clone is a singleton in its sample. This chain joins TRBV28 and TRBJ2-3, with D tentatively TRBD2 (5 bases). The ends were cut back, 3 bases at V and 1 base at J, with 11 bases in the middle. CDR3 length equals 15 residues. CDR1 MDHEN and CDR2 SYDVKM come from the germline V gene. Here the CDR3 reads CASSFAAGGTDTQYF. The CDR3 nucleotides read TGTGCCAGCAGTTTTGCCGCCGGGGGCACAGATACGCAGTATTTT.

The V gene is TRBV5-1, the J gene TRBJ1-2; TRBD1 aligns across 9 bases. The germline CDR1 and CDR2 sequences are SGHRS and YFSETQ. This CDR3 has 14 residues. V was clipped by 4 bases and J by 4 bases; unmatched bases: 5. The CDR3: CASSPGQGPYGYTF. CDR3 bases: TGCGCCAGCAGCCCCGGACAGGGGCCCTATGGCTACACCTTC.

This clone has just a few counts. The chain links TRBV4-2 to TRBJ2-7; 9 positions match TRBD2. Germline V gene sequence: CDR1 LGHNA, CDR2 YNFKEQ. The CDR3 length is 15 residues. Trimming removed 1 base from V and 2 bases from J; junction bases left unmatched: 3. Here the CDR3 DNA reads TGTGCCAGCAGCCAAGTGGGCGGGAGGGCCTACGAGCAGTACTTC. Translating it yields CASSQVGGRAYEQYF.

The chain combines TRBV6-5 with TRBJ2-3; 8 bases map to TRBD2. Trimming at V came to 4 bases and at J to 5 bases, leaving 8 bases not matched to a gene. The CDR3 length is 15 residues. The germline CDR1 and CDR2 sequences are MNHEY and SVGAGI. The CDR3 is CASSFSGTGIDTQYF. Written as DNA, the CDR3 is TGTGCCAGCAGTTTTAGCGGGACGGGTATAGATACGCAGTATTTT.

The chain employs TRBV4-2 and TRBJ2-7; tentative D call: TRBD1 (6 bases). Germline lookup yields CDR1 LGHNA and CDR2 YNFKEQ. The CDR3 consists of 16 residues. The germline V and J ends were trimmed by 0 bases and 2 bases, with 14 bases remaining between them. CDR3 region: CASSQDMQGMTYEQYF. As DNA, the CDR3 is TGTGCCAGCAGCCAAGATATGCAGGGGATGACCTACGAGCAGTACTTC.

The chain recombines TRBV24-1 with TRBJ1-5; TRBD1 matches 7 bases. Trimming at V came to 4 bases and at J to 1 base, leaving 6 bases not matched to a gene. The CDR3 extends over 16 amino acids. The V gene's germline CDR1 is KGHDR and CDR2 SFDVKD. CDR3 coding DNA: TGTGCCACCAGTGACCCGCGACAGGGAAGCAATCAGCCCCAGCATTTT. This codes for CATSDPRQGSNQPQHF.

This rearrangement joins TRBV5-1 to TRBJ2-6; TRBD1 is a possible D gene (6 bases). The germline gives CDR1 SGHRS, CDR2 YFSETQ. The CDR3 loop spans 17 amino acids. V was clipped by 3 bases and J by 0 bases, with 13 bases between them. The chain's CDR3 is CASSWTAILSGANVLTF. The CDR3 bases are TGCGCCAGCAGCTGGACAGCTATCCTCTCTGGGGCCAACGTCCTGACTTTC.

This chain uses TRBV20-1 with TRBJ2-4; 7 bases map to TRBD2. The CDR3 covers 13 residues. Germline assignment: CDR1 DFQATT and CDR2 SNEGSKA (reference sequence). Trimming at V came to 3 bases and at J to 4 bases, leaving 3 bases not matched to a gene. CDR3 sequence: CSASSAGKNIQYF. Here the CDR3 DNA reads TGCAGTGCTAGTTCAGCGGGAAAAAACATTCAGTACTTC.

This chain connects TRBV7-7 to TRBJ2-3; a possible D gene is TRBD1 (6 bases). The CDR3 runs 15 residues. Germline-derived CDR1 and CDR2 are SSHAT and FNYEAQ (reference sequence). V lost 1 base and J 3 bases, leaving 11 bases between the germline ends. The DNA of the CDR3 is TGTGCCAGCAGCTTAGGGCAGGGGCTAACAGATACGCAGTATTTT. It encodes CASSLGQGLTDTQYF.

V and J are TRBV6-5 and TRBJ2-7; D may be TRBD2 (6 bases). The V end lost 7 bases, the J end lost 9 bases, and 16 bases lay between the germline ends. The germline V gene has CDR1 MNHEY and CDR2 SVGAGI. There are 12 residues in the CDR3. CDR3 protein: CASTGDLRGQYF. CDR3 sequence (DNA): TGTGCCAGCACGGGAGATCTACGAGGGCAGTACTTC.

The V and J genes are TRBV12-1 and TRBJ2-7; the table's TRBD2 call for D was not verified on the DNA. TRBV12-1 is shown as a pseudogene. This CDR3 region has 15 residues. CDR3 loop: CASSFARLTSYEQYF. CDR3 DNA sequence: TGTGCCAGCAGCTTTGCGAGACTAACGTCCTACGAGCAGTACTTC.

The V call is TRBV11-3, the J call TRBJ2-3, with D possibly being TRBD2 (5 bases). Germline assignment: CDR1 SGHNT and CDR2 YENEEA. CDR3 size: 15 residues. The germline V and J ends were trimmed by 5 bases and 3 bases, with 15 bases remaining between them. The CDR3 is CASSPGRTGTDTQYF. CDR3 nucleotides: TGTGCCAGCAGCCCGGGCAGGACTGGGACAGATACGCAGTATTTT.

The V call is TRBV7-9, the J call TRBJ2-1; TRBD2 is a possible D gene (6 bases). V dropped 1 base and J dropped 0 bases, with 13 bases sitting between them. Germline V gene sequence: CDR1 SEHNR, CDR2 FQNEAQ (reference sequence). This CDR3 contains 17 residues. This CDR3 is CASSLVGSGISYNEQFF. Written as DNA, the CDR3 is TGTGCCAGCAGCTTAGTCGGTAGCGGAATCTCCTACAATGAGCAGTTCTTC.

The chain recombines TRBV28 with TRBJ2-5, with D uncertain. The CDR3 extends over 12 amino acids. Trimming removed 1 base from V and 9 bases from J, with 9 bases in between. The V gene's germline CDR1 is MDHEN and CDR2 SYDVKM. This chain's CDR3 is CASSLSSLPQYF. The CDR3 nucleotides are TGTGCCAGCAGTTTATCGAGTCTGCCCCAGTACTTC.

This rearrangement joins TRBV28 to TRBJ2-3; weak D call: TRBD2 (5 bases). The V gene lost 6 bases and the J gene lost 4 bases, with 5 bases spanning the gap. The germline V gene encodes CDR1 MDHEN and CDR2 SYDVKM. The length of the CDR3 is 11 residues. The CDR3 spells CASRLADTQYF. The CDR3 DNA follows: TGTGCCAGCAGACTAGCAGATACGCAGTATTTT.

The CDR3 region has the DNA TGCGCCAGCAGGGTCCAGGGGGAATTGGCAGAGACCCAGTACTTC. Translation: CASRVQGELAETQYF. The chain couples TRBV5-1 to TRBJ2-5; 7 bases are shared with TRBD1. The CDR3 consists of 15 residues. Trimming took 5 bases from V and 4 from J; bases not matched to a gene: 11. From germline, CDR1 is SGHRS and CDR2 YFSETQ.

This rearrangement joins TRBV5-1 to TRBJ1-1; D is unclear. This CDR3 region has 15 residues. Germline assignment: CDR1 SGHRS and CDR2 YFSETQ. Trimming removed 6 bases at V and 4 bases at J, with 19 bases between. The CDR3 DNA follows: TGCGCCAGCACCCTTGGATCCGGGGTCGGCACTGAAGCTTTCTTT. Amino acids: CASTLGSGVGTEAFF.

The chain links TRBV19 to TRBJ2-7; the D is unclear. Germline CDR1 LNHDA, CDR2 SQIVND (reference sequence). There are 14 residues in the CDR3. Trimming cost V 3 bases and J 2 bases, with 11 bases left between them. The CDR3 sequence: CASSISQPPYEQYF. As DNA, the CDR3 is TGTGCCAGTAGTATTTCACAGCCACCCTACGAGCAGTACTTC.

This clone was seen a handful of times. The chain links TRBV19 to TRBJ1-1; TRBD1 agrees at 9 bases. The CDR3 has 14 residues. Germline V gene sequence: CDR1 LNHDA, CDR2 SQIVND (reference sequence). The J segment lost 4 bases and the V segment lost 6 bases, leaving 6 bases of the junction unmatched. CDR3 coding DNA: TGTGCCAGTAGGGCGGGACAGGGAAGCACTGAAGCTTTCTTT. Its protein is CASRAGQGSTEAFF.

This clone was observed a few times. The chain uses TRBV6-2 or TRBV6-3 and TRBJ2-1; D is perhaps TRBD1 (5 bases). CDR1 MNHEY and CDR2 SVGEGT come from the germline V gene. Trimming pared 2 bases from V and 3 bases from J, leaving 17 bases between. The CDR3 has 17 residues. Written as DNA, the CDR3 is TGTGCCAGCAGTTACCCCCGCCTCGGAAGGGGCTACAATGAGCAGTTCTTC. Translation gives CASSYPRLGRGYNEQFF.

This clone came up a few times. The V and J genes are TRBV5-4 and TRBJ2-7, with D possibly matching TRBD1 (6 bases). Germline values: CDR1 SGHNT, CDR2 YYREEE (reference sequence). This CDR3 region has 15 residues. V lost 2 bases to trimming and J lost 3 bases, with 15 bases between them. The CDR3 DNA follows: TGTGCCAGCAGCTTTGAACAGGGACACTTCTACGAGCAGTACTTC. This codes for CASSFEQGHFYEQYF.

The genes are TRBV25-1 and TRBJ2-7; 7 bases agree with TRBD2. The CDR3 is 12 amino acids. Germline V CDR1 and CDR2: MGHDK, SYGVNS. Trimming removed 6 bases from V and 3 bases from J; junction bases left unmatched: 2. CDR3 in DNA: TGTGCCAGCAGCTTAGCGGGCTACGAGCAGTACTTC. Protein sequence: CASSLAGYEQYF.

The J gene is TRBJ2-3, the V gene TRBV7-2; TRBD2 aligns across 11 bases. Germline loops: CDR1 SGHTA, CDR2 FQGNSA. Trimming at V came to 5 bases and at J to 2 bases, leaving 6 bases not matched to a gene. The CDR3 spans 16 residues. CDR3 coding DNA: TGTGCCAGCAGCCGTAGACTAGCGGGATTCACAGATACGCAGTATTTT. Its translation: CASSRRLAGFTDTQYF.

The rearrangement joins TRBV27 to TRBJ1-5; 7 bases fit TRBD1. V shed 7 bases, J shed 6 bases, and the junction held 18 bases outside the gene matches. The CDR3 consists of 17 residues. CDR1 is MNHEY, CDR2 SMNVEV, per germline (reference sequence). CDR3 nucleotides: TGTGCCAGCACTTTCGTAACGGGAGGGGGCGCGTCTCAGCCCCAGCATTTT. Amino acid sequence: CASTFVTGGGASQPQHF.

The chain carries TRBV2 and TRBJ2-2, with D unresolved. Looked up from germline, CDR1 is SNHLY and CDR2 is FYNNEI. The ends were cut back, 1 base at V and 7 bases at J, with 13 bases in the middle. The CDR3 is 15 amino acids. The chain's CDR3 is CASSEDTGAIGELFF. Written as DNA, the CDR3 is TGTGCCAGCAGTGAAGACACGGGTGCTATCGGGGAGCTGTTTTTT.

The chain recombines TRBV28 with TRBJ1-2; D gene ambiguous. The V gene lost 1 base and the J gene lost 7 bases, with 10 bases spanning the gap. The CDR3 consists of 13 residues. Germline CDR1 reads MDHEN; CDR2 reads SYDVKM. Written as DNA, the CDR3 is TGTGCCAGCAGTTTATACGGGTTTGCTGGCTACACCTTC. It encodes CASSLYGFAGYTF.

The CDR3 DNA reads as TGTGCCAGCAGTTTAGGGGGGCAGGGGGCGAATGAGCAGTTCTTC. Translation: CASSLGGQGANEQFF. The chain is built from TRBV27 and TRBJ2-1; 8 bases fit TRBD1. The CDR3 has 15 amino acids. The V segment lost 2 bases and the J segment 7 bases; nucleotides outside the gene matches: 7. Germline CDR1 MNHEY, CDR2 SMNVEV (reference sequence).

The chain carries TRBV5-5 and TRBJ2-1, with D hard to call. CDR3 length: 13 amino acids. Germline V gene sequence: CDR1 SGHKS, CDR2 YYEKEE (reference sequence). V lost 0 bases and J 6 bases, leaving 7 bases between the germline ends. The CDR3 sequence is CASSLAPFNEQFF. In DNA form, the CDR3 reads TGTGCCAGCAGCTTGGCTCCTTTCAATGAGCAGTTCTTC.

The DNA for the CDR3 is TGTGCCAGCAGCTTAGGGCTCGGGACAGTGAACACTGAAGCTTTCTTT. Protein: CASSLGLGTVNTEAFF. This chain uses TRBV7-8 with TRBJ1-1, with TRBD1 identical over 7 bases. The J segment lost 0 bases and the V segment lost 1 base, leaving 5 bases of the junction unmatched. Per the germline V gene, CDR1 is SGHVS and CDR2 is FQNEAQ. The CDR3 runs 16 residues.

V gene TRBV30 combines with J gene TRBJ1-5; TRBD1 is a possible D gene (6 bases). Germline-derived CDR1 and CDR2 are GTSNPN and SVGIG (reference sequence). The germline V and J ends were trimmed by 0 bases and 11 bases, with 17 bases remaining between them. The CDR3 length is 14 residues. In DNA form, the CDR3 reads TGTGCCTGGAGTGTCCCGACAGGCGAAGGGACCCAGCATTTT. Its protein is CAWSVPTGEGTQHF.

This clone occurred once. V and J are TRBV15 and TRBJ2-1; maybe TRBD1 (6 bases). V lost 5 bases and J 5 bases, leaving 19 bases between the germline ends. The germline V gene encodes CDR1 LNHNV and CDR2 YYDKDF (reference sequence). The CDR3 is 16 residues long. CDR3 sequence (DNA): TGTGCCACCAGCCTCGGTCGGGCAGGGGACGACAATGAGCAGTTCTTC. Translated: CATSLGRAGDDNEQFF.